The next 30 T cell receptor beta chains were all read from a single sample in a study of blood T cell repertoires in COVID-19. Assay used: immunoSEQ multiplex PCR; TCRdb lists only in-frame clones, some missing. The sample yields roughly 270,000 clones, around 84% seen once. The specimen sequenced was PBMCs or T cells enriched from blood (not recorded which). These receptors were obtained from a woman between 45 and 60 years old who had recovered from COVID-19.

As DNA, the CDR3 is TGTGCCAGCAGCTTAGCGCTAGGCCAGCAGCCCCAGCATTTT. Translated: CASSLALGQQPQHF. The J gene is TRBJ1-5, the V gene TRBV7-8; no definite D call. This CDR3 spans 14 amino acids. Germline V gene data show CDR1 as SGHVS and CDR2 as FQNEAQ. Trimming left V 0 bases short and J 7 bases short, with 10 bases between.

V is TRBV5-1 and J is TRBJ2-1; 9 bases are a match to TRBD2. Looked up from germline, CDR1 is SGHRS and CDR2 is YFSETQ. J gave up 8 bases and V 0 bases, and 9 bases lay outside the gene matches. CDR3 size: 16 residues. The CDR3 sequence: CASSLGGTSILHEQFF. CDR3 DNA sequence: TGCGCCAGCAGCTTGGGGGGGACTAGCATCTTGCATGAGCAGTTCTTC.

The chain joins TRBV30 to TRBJ1-5; 7 bases line up with TRBD1. Unmatched junction bases numbered 1, after V lost 4 bases and J lost 4 bases. The CDR3 sequence is 12 residues long. The germline CDR1 and CDR2 sequences are GTSNPN and SVGIG (reference sequence). The CDR3, as DNA: TGTGCCTGGAACAGGGGTAATCAGCCCCAGCATTTT. Translating gives CAWNRGNQPQHF.

CDR3 coding DNA: TGCAGCGTTGAGAACAACTACGAGCAGTACTTC. Amino acids: CSVENNYEQYF. The V gene is TRBV29-1, the J gene TRBJ2-7; D is unresolved. Germline lookup yields CDR1 SQVTM and CDR2 ANQGSEA. The CDR3 loop spans 11 amino acids. The V and J ends lost 3 bases and 3 bases respectively, with 6 bases between them.

This clone appeared once. The CDR3 coding sequence is TGTGCCAGCAGCCTTAGCCCGGACGAGCAGTACTTC. Translating gives CASSLSPDEQYF. The V call is TRBV11-2, the J call TRBJ2-7; D is undetermined. Per germline, CDR1 SGHAT and CDR2 FQNNGV. V was cut by 5 bases and J by 5 bases, with 10 bases left in between. This CDR3 comprises 12 residues.

This clone appeared once. The chain joins TRBV19 to TRBJ1-5; no reliable D call. The CDR3 is made up of 16 amino acids. Trimming left V 4 bases short and J 0 bases short, with 13 bases between. CDR1 LNHDA and CDR2 SQIVND come from the germline V gene (reference sequence). As DNA, the CDR3 is TGTGCCAGTAGTACTGTCATACAAGTTAGCAATCAGCCCCAGCATTTT. Translated, it gives CASSTVIQVSNQPQHF.

This rearrangement joins TRBV11-3 to TRBJ1-1; D not certain. The V gene lost 5 bases and the J gene lost 4 bases, with 11 bases spanning the gap. The CDR3 spans 13 residues. Germline CDR1 SGHNT, CDR2 YENEEA. The CDR3: CASSLGRSTEAFF. CDR3 nucleotide sequence: TGTGCCAGCAGCCTCGGGAGGAGCACTGAAGCTTTCTTT.

The gene calls are TRBV29-1 and TRBJ1-1; perhaps TRBD1 as D (6 bases). The germline V and J ends were trimmed by 6 bases and 5 bases, with 19 bases remaining between them. In germline, CDR1 is SQVTM, CDR2 ANQGSEA. The CDR3 length is 14 residues. CDR3 sequence: CSVDTGRGTTEAFF. The CDR3 DNA reads TGCAGCGTCGATACAGGGAGGGGAACGACTGAAGCTTTCTTT.

This clone was counted between two and nine times. This sample includes further DNA sequences coding for the same CDR3. The chain links TRBV30 to TRBJ1-2; D ambiguous. V lost 0 bases and J 1 base, leaving 6 bases between the germline ends. CDR3 length: 13 amino acids. In germline, CDR1 is GTSNPN, CDR2 SVGIG (reference sequence). CDR3 nucleotides: TGTGCCTGGAGTGTACAGAGTAACTATGGCTACACCTTC. Protein: CAWSVQSNYGYTF.

The rearrangement joins TRBV25-1 to TRBJ2-2; weak D call: TRBD1 (5 bases). Germline V gene data show CDR1 as MGHDK and CDR2 as SYGVNS. The length of the CDR3 is 13 residues. V shed 7 bases and J shed 1 base, with 7 bases lying between them. The DNA of the CDR3 is TGTGCCAGCACCCAGGGGAACACCGGGGAGCTGTTTTTT. This sequence encodes CASTQGNTGELFF.

The genes are TRBV18 and TRBJ1-1; no clear D. The CDR3 extends over 13 amino acids. Looked up from germline, CDR1 is KGHSH and CDR2 is LQKENI. Trimming left V 1 base short and J 4 bases short, with 7 bases between. The DNA of the CDR3 is TGTGCCAGCTCACCACAGGCGGGCACTGAAGCTTTCTTT. This encodes CASSPQAGTEAFF. Looking up the rest from reference TRBV18 and TRBJ1-1 gives the full variable domain: NAGVMQNPRHLVRRRGQEARLRCSPMKGHSHVYWYRQLPEEGLKFMVYLQKENIIDESGMPKERFSAEFPKEGPSILRIQQVVRGDSAAYFCASSPQAGTEAFFGQGTRLTVV.

As DNA, the CDR3 is TGCGCCAGCAGCTTGAGGTGGGGTCAGGGGTCGAACACCGGGGAGCTGTTTTTT. This sequence encodes CASSLRWGQGSNTGELFF. The chain couples TRBV5-1 to TRBJ2-2; D might be TRBD1 (6 bases). Germline CDR1 SGHRS, CDR2 YFSETQ. V was shortened by 1 base and J by 0 bases, with 16 bases between the two germline ends. This CDR3 has 18 residues.

This clone was picked up one time. The rearrangement uses TRBV9 and TRBJ1-4, with a tentative D call TRBD1 (5 bases). CDR3 length equals 16 residues. Per germline, CDR1 SGDLS and CDR2 YYNGEE. V lost 1 base to trimming and J lost 0 bases, with 10 bases between them. The CDR3 DNA reads as TGTGCCAGCAGCGTACGGGGGACGGCAACTAATGAAAAACTGTTTTTT. Translation: CASSVRGTATNEKLFF.

The chain carries TRBV5-1 and TRBJ2-7, with a weak D call TRBD1 (6 bases). V was clipped by 0 bases and J by 3 bases, with 10 bases between them. The CDR3 has 14 amino acids. In germline, CDR1 is SGHRS, CDR2 YFSETQ. The CDR3 coding sequence is TGCGCCAGCAGCTTGGGCAGGGGCCGCTACGAGCAGTACTTC. As protein: CASSLGRGRYEQYF.

The chain is built from TRBV4-3 and TRBJ2-5; 7 bases agree with TRBD2. CDR3 length: 18 amino acids. The ends lost 3 bases at V and 2 bases at J; junction bases unmatched: 15. Germline lookup yields CDR1 LGHNA and CDR2 YSLEER. CDR3: CASSQAGRHSGGQETQYF. Here the CDR3 DNA reads TGCGCCAGCAGCCAGGCGGGACGGCACTCGGGGGGACAAGAGACCCAGTACTTC.

In its sample, this clone was seen once. This chain uses TRBV19 with TRBJ1-6, with 9 nucleotides matching TRBD1. CDR3 size: 15 residues. The V gene's germline CDR1 is LNHDA and CDR2 SQIVND (reference sequence). Trimming at V came to 6 bases and at J to 8 bases, leaving 8 bases not matched to a gene. In DNA form, the CDR3 reads TGTGCCAGTAGGACCCCCGGGACAGGGCATTCACCCCTCCACTTT. Protein product: CASRTPGTGHSPLHF.

The rearrangement uses TRBV19 and TRBJ2-3, with D perhaps matching TRBD2 (5 bases). Trimming removed 3 bases at V and 8 bases at J, with 12 bases between. There are 13 residues in the CDR3. Germline CDR1 is LNHDA and CDR2 is SQIVND (reference sequence). The CDR3 DNA sequence: TGTGCCAGTAGTATTTTGCTAGCACCTACGCAGTATTTT. Its translation is CASSILLAPTQYF.

The rearrangement uses TRBV5-1 and TRBJ2-5, with a tentative D call TRBD2 (6 bases). V was clipped by 0 bases and J by 9 bases, with 18 bases between them. The length of the CDR3 is 15 residues. The germline V gene has CDR1 SGHRS and CDR2 YFSETQ. DNA of the CDR3: TGCGCCAGCAGCTTGGTAACTAGCTCCTCGGGGGCCCAGTACTTC. Encoded protein: CASSLVTSSSGAQYF.

The chain combines TRBV9 with TRBJ1-2, with 7 nucleotides matching TRBD1. CDR1 and CDR2 from the germline V gene are SGDLS and YYNGEE. The CDR3 extends over 14 amino acids. With V trimmed by 6 bases and J by 2 bases, 7 bases remained unmatched. The CDR3: CASTYTGDNYGYTF. The CDR3 nucleotides read TGTGCCAGCACCTATACAGGGGACAACTATGGCTACACCTTC. The entire variable domain, with the rest obtained from reference TRBV9 and TRBJ1-2, is as follows: DSGVTQTPKHLITATGQRVTLRCSPRSGDLSVYWYQQSLDQGLQFLIQYYNGEERAKGNILERFSAQQFPDLHSELNLSSLELGDSALYFCASTYTGDNYGYTFGSGTRLTVV.

The genes are TRBV24-1 and TRBJ2-7, with a tentative D call TRBD2 (6 bases). The CDR3 sequence is 17 residues long. V dropped 5 bases and J dropped 2 bases, with 21 bases sitting between them. Germline-derived CDR1 and CDR2 are KGHDR and SFDVKD. Written as DNA, the CDR3 is TGTGCCACCAGTGCCACCAACTTGGGACGGACTACCTACGAGCAGTACTTC. Protein: CATSATNLGRTTYEQYF.

On this clone: The junction and the germline gene differ at one end; a read error may be behind it. This chain connects TRBV28 to TRBJ2-3, with 14 nucleotides matching TRBD2. The CDR3 is 16 amino acids. In germline, CDR1 is MDHEN, CDR2 SYDVKM. The CDR3 DNA reads TGTGCCAGCAGTCCCGGGACTAGCGGGGGTGGAGATGCGCAGTATTTT. Residues: CASSPGTSGGGDAQYF.

The rearrangement joins TRBV5-6 to TRBJ1-2; D gene ambiguous. This CDR3 contains 12 residues. The V end was cut by 4 bases, the J end by 14 bases, with 18 bases between. Germline V gives CDR1 SGHDT, CDR2 YYEEEE. The CDR3 here is CASSRAWTKRTF. CDR3 nucleotide sequence: TGTGCCAGCAGCAGAGCCTGGACTAAGAGGACCTTC.

This chain uses TRBV6-6 with TRBJ2-7, with D tentatively TRBD1 (6 bases). Trimming took 5 bases from V and 0 from J, leaving 11 bases between them. The germline V gene has CDR1 MNHNY and CDR2 SVGAGI (reference sequence). This CDR3 contains 14 residues. The CDR3 bases are TGTGCCAGCAGTGATCACAGGGACTCCTACGAGCAGTACTTC. Its translation is CASSDHRDSYEQYF.

V is TRBV2 and J is TRBJ1-4; 7 bases agree with TRBD1. CDR3 length: 16 amino acids. Per the germline V gene, CDR1 is SNHLY and CDR2 is FYNNEI. After removal of 2 bases from V and 1 base from J, the junction contained 4 bases not matched to a gene. The CDR3 sequence is CASSEQGVGTNEKLFF. In DNA form, the CDR3 reads TGTGCCAGCAGTGAACAGGGGGTCGGAACTAATGAAAAACTGTTTTTT.

The rearrangement uses TRBV7-9 and TRBJ1-2; 10 positions match TRBD1. The CDR3 extends over 15 amino acids. Germline CDR1 reads SEHNR; CDR2 reads FQNEAQ (reference sequence). V was pared by 4 bases and J by 9 bases, with 11 bases of the junction left unmatched. This CDR3 reads CASSSTGQGVGSYTF. Written as DNA, the CDR3 is TGTGCCAGCAGCTCAACTGGACAGGGGGTGGGTAGCTACACCTTC.

This chain's CDR3 is CAISDGGGYTF. CDR3 bases: TGTGCCATCAGTGATGGGGGCGGCTACACCTTC. The V and J genes are TRBV10-3 and TRBJ1-2, with D possibly being TRBD1 (6 bases). V lost 3 bases and J lost 8, with 7 bases in between. This CDR3 has 11 residues. The V gene's germline CDR1 is ENHRY and CDR2 SYGVKD.

In the case of this clone: At one end the junction does not follow the germline gene, possibly because of a read error. This chain uses TRBV9 with TRBJ2-5; D may be TRBD2 (5 bases). The CDR3 contains 14 residues. Germline lookup yields CDR1 SGDLS and CDR2 YYNGEE. Here the CDR3 reads CASSVKARGEAQYF. The CDR3 bases are TGTGCCAGCAGCGTAAAGGCACGGGGAGAGGCCCAGTACTTC.

The gene calls are TRBV5-5 and TRBJ1-4; D ambiguous. Germline CDR1 and CDR2: SGHKS and YYEKEE (reference sequence). CDR3 length equals 14 residues. V gave up 4 bases and J gave up 5 bases, with 12 bases separating them. The CDR3 protein is CASSAGSLNEKLFF. As DNA, the CDR3 is TGTGCCAGCAGCGCGGGGTCTCTCAATGAAAAACTGTTTTTT.

The V call is TRBV3-1 (or the pseudogene TRBV3-2), the J call TRBJ1-5, with TRBD1 as a possible D gene (5 bases). The CDR3 is 13 residues long. V dropped 2 bases and J dropped 6 bases, with 8 bases sitting between them. Germline V CDR1 and CDR2: LGHDT, YNNKEL (reference sequence). The CDR3 sequence: CASSQMQGQPQHF. The CDR3, as DNA: TGTGCCAGCAGCCAAATGCAGGGTCAGCCCCAGCATTTT.

V gene TRBV19 combines with J gene TRBJ2-1, with D perhaps TRBD1 (6 bases). In germline, CDR1 is LNHDA, CDR2 SQIVND (reference sequence). This CDR3 has 16 amino acids. V dropped 1 base and J dropped 5 bases, with 15 bases sitting between them. In DNA, the CDR3 is TGTGCCAGTAGTATAGGCCAGGGGCTCCTTGACAATGAGCAGTTCTTC. It specifies CASSIGQGLLDNEQFF.